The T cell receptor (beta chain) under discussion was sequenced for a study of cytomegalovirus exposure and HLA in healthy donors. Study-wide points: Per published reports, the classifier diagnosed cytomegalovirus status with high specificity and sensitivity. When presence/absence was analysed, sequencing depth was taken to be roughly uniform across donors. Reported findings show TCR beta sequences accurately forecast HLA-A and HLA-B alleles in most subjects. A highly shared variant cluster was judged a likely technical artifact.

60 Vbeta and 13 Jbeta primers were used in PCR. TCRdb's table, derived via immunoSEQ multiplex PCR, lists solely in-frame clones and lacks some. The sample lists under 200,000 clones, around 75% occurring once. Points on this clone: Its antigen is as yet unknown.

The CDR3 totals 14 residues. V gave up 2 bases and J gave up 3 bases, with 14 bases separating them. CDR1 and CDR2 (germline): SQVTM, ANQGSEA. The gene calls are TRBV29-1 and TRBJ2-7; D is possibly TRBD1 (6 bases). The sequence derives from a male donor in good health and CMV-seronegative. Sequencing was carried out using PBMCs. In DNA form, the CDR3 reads TGCAGCGTTGAAACACAGGGAGTGCTCTACGAGCAGTACTTC. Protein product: CSVETQGVLYEQYF.